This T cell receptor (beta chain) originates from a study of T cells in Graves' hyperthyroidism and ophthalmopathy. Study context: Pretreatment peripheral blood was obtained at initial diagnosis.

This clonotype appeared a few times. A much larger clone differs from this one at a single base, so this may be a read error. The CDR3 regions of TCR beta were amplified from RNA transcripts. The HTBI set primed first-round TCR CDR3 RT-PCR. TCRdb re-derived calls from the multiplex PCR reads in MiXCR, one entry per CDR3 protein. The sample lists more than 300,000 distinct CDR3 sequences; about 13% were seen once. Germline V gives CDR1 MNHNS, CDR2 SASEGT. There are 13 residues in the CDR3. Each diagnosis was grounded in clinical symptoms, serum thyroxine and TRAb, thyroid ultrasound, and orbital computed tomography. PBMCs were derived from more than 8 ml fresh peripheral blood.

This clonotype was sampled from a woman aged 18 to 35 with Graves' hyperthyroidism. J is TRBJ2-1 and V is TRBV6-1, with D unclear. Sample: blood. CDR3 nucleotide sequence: TGTGCCAGCGGGCGATCCCGGATGGTTGAGCAGTGCTTC. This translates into CASGRSRMVEQCF.